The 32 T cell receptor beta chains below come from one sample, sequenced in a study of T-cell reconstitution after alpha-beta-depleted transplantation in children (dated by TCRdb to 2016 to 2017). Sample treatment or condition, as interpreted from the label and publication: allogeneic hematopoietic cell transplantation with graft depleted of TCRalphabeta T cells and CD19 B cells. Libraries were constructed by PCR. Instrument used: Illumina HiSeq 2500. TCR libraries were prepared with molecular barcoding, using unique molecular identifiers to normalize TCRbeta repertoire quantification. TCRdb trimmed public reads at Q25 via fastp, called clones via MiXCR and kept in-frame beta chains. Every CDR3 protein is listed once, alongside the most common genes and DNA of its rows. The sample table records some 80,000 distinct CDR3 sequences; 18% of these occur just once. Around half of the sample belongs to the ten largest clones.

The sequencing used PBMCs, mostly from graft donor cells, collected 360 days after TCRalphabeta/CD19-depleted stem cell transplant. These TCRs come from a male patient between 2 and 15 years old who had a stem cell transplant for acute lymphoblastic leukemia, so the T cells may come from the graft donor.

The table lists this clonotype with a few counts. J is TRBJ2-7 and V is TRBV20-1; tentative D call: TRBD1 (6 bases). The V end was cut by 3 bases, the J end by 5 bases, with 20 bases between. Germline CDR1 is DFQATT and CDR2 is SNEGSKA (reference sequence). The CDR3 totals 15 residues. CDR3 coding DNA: TGCAGTGCTAGTGGACAGAACCCCCCGTCTAACGAGCAGTACTTC. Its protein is CSASGQNPPSNEQYF.

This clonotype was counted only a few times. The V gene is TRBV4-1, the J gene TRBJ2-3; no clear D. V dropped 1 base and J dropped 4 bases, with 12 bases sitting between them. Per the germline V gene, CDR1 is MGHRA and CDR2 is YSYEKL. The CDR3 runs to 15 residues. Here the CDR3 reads CASSQVSRVADTQYF. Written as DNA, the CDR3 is TGCGCCAGCAGCCAAGTATCTAGGGTCGCAGATACGCAGTATTTT.

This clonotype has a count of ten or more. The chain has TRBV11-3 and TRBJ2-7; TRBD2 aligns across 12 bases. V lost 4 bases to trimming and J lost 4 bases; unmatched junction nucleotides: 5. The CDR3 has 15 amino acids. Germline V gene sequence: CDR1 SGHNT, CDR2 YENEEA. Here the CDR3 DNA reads TGTGCCAGCAGCTCAGGACTAGCGGGAAGGTACGAGCAGTACTTC. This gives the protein CASSSGLAGRYEQYF.

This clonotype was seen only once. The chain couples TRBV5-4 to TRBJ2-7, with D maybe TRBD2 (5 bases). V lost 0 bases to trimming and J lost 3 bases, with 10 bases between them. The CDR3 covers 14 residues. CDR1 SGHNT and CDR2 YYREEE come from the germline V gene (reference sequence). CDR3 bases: TGTGCCAGCAGCTTGGAACTAGACAACTACGAGCAGTACTTC. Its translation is CASSLELDNYEQYF.

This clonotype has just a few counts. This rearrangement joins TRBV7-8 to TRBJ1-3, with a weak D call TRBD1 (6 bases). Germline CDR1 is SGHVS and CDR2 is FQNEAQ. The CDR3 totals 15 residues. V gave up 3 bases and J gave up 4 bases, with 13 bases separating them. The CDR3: CASSFDGRGGNTIYF. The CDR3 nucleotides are TGTGCCAGCAGCTTTGACGGCAGGGGAGGAAACACCATATATTTT.

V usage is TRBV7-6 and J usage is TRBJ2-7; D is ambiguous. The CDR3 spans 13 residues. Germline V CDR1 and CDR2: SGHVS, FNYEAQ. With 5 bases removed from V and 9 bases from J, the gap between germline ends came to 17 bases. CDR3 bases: TGTGCCAGCAGCGCGATATCAGGTGGCGGGCAGTACTTC. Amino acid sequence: CASSAISGGGQYF.

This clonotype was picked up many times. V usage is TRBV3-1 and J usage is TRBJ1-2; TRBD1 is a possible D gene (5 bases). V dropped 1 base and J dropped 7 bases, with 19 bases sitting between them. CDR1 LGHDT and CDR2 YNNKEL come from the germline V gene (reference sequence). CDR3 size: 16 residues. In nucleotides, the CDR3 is TGTGCCAGCAGCCAAGGGCTCGCCCGGACACGGTCTGGCTACACCTTC. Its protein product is CASSQGLARTRSGYTF.

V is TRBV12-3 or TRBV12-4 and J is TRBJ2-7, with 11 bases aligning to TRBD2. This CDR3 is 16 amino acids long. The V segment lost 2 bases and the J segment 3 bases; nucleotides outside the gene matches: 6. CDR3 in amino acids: CASSLLSGRANYEQYF. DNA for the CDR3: TGTGCCAGCAGTTTACTTAGCGGGAGGGCCAACTACGAGCAGTACTTC.

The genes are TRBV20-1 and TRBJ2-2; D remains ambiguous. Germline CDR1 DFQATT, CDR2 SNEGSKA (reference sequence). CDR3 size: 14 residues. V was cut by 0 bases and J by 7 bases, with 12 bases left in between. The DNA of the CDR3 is TGCAGTGCTAGAGATAGGCCCGGCGGCGGGGAGCTGTTTTTT. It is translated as CSARDRPGGGELFF.

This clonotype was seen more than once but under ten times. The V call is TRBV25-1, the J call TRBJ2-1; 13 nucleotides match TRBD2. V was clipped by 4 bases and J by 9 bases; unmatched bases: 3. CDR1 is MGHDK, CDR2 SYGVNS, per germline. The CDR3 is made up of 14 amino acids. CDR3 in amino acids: CASSALAGGTEQFF. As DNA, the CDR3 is TGTGCCAGCAGTGCACTAGCGGGAGGGACTGAGCAGTTCTTC.

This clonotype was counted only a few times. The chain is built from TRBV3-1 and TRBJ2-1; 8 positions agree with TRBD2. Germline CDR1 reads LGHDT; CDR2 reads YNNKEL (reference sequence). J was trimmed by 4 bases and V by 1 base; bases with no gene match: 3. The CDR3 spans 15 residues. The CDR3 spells CASSQASGLYNEQFF. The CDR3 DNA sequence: TGTGCCAGCAGCCAAGCTAGCGGGTTATACAATGAGCAGTTCTTC.

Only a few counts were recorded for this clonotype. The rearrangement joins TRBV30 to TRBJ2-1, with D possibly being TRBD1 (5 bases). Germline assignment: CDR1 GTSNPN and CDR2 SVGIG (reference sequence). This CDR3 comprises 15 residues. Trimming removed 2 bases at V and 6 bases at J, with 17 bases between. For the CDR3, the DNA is TGTGCCTGGAGTCCAACTAAGGGCAGGGTCAATGAGCAGTTCTTC. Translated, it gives CAWSPTKGRVNEQFF.

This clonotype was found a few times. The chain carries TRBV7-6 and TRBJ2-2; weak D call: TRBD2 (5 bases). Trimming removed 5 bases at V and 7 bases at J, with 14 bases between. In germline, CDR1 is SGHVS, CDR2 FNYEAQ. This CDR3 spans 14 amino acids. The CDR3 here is CASSAGSRGGELFF. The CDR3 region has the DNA TGTGCCAGCAGCGCGGGCTCCCGGGGCGGGGAGCTGTTTTTT. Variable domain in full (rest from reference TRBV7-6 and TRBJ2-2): GAGVSQSPRYKVTKRGQDVALRCDPISGHVSLYWYRQALGQGPEFLTYFNYEAQQDKSGLPNDRFSAERPEGSISTLTIQRTEQRDSAMYRCASSAGSRGGELFFGEGSRLTVL.

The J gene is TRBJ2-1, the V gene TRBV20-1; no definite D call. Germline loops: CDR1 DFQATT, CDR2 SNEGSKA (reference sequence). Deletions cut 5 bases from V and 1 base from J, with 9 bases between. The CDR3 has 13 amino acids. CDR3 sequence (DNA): TGCAGTGCTCCAGATTCATCCTACAATGAGCAGTTCTTC. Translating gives CSAPDSSYNEQFF.

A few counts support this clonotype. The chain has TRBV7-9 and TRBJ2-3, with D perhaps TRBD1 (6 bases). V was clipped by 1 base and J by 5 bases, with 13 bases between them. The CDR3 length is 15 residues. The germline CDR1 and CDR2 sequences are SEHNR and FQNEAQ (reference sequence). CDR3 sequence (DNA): TGTGCCAGCAGCTTAGACAGGGTGTCTGAAGATACGCAGTATTTT. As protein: CASSLDRVSEDTQYF.

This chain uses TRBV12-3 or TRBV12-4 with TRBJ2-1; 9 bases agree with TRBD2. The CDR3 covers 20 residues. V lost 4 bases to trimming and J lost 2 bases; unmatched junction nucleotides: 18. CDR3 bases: TGTGCCAGCAGTTATCCGGGACTAGCCGGAACCGTAGGGACCTACAATGAGCAGTTCTTC. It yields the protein CASSYPGLAGTVGTYNEQFF.

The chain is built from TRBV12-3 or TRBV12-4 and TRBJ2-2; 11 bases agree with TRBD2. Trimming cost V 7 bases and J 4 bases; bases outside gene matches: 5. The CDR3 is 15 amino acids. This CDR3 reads CASKIAGGPTGELFF. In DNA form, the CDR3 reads TGTGCCAGCAAAATAGCGGGAGGGCCCACCGGGGAGCTGTTTTTT.

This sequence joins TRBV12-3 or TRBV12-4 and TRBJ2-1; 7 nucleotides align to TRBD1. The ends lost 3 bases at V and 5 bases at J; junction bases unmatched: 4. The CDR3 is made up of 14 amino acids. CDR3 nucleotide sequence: TGTGCCAGCAGTTTCAGGCAGGGGGACAATGAGCAGTTCTTC. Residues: CASSFRQGDNEQFF.

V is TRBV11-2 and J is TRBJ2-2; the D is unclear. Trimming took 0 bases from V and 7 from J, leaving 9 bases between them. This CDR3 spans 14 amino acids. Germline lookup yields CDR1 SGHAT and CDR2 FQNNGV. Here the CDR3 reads CASSLDHRVGELFF. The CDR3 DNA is TGTGCCAGCAGCTTAGATCACCGGGTCGGGGAGCTGTTTTTT.

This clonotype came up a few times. The CDR3 region has the DNA TGTGCCAGCAGCTTTACTCCGGGGGCGCACACTGAAGCTTTCTTT. It is translated as CASSFTPGAHTEAFF. The chain joins TRBV5-5 to TRBJ1-1; tentatively, D is TRBD1 (6 bases). Trimming left V 2 bases short and J 3 bases short, with 14 bases between. The CDR3 extends over 15 amino acids. CDR1 is SGHKS and CDR2 is YYEKEE in the germline V gene (reference sequence).

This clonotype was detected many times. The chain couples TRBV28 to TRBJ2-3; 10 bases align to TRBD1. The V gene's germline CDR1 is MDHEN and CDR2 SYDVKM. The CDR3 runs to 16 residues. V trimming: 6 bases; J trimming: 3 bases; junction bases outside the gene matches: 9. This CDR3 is CASSRTPGQGTDTQYF. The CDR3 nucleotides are TGTGCCAGCAGCAGAACTCCGGGACAGGGGACAGATACGCAGTATTTT.

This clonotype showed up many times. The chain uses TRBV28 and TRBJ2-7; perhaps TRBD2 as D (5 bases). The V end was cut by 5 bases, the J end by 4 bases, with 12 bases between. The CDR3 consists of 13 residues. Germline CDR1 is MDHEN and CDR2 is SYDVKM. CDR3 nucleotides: TGTGCCAGCAGTGTTGGACTTACTTACGAGCAGTACTTC. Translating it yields CASSVGLTYEQYF.

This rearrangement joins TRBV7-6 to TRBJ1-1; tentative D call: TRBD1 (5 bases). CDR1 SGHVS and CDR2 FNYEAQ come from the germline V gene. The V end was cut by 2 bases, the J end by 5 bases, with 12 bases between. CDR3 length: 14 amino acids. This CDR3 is CASSLFSGGTEAFF. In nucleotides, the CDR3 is TGTGCCAGCAGCTTATTCTCGGGGGGGACTGAAGCTTTCTTT. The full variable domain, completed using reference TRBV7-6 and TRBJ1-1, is GAGVSQSPRYKVTKRGQDVALRCDPISGHVSLYWYRQALGQGPEFLTYFNYEAQQDKSGLPNDRFSAERPEGSISTLTIQRTEQRDSAMYRCASSLFSGGTEAFFGQGTRLTVV.

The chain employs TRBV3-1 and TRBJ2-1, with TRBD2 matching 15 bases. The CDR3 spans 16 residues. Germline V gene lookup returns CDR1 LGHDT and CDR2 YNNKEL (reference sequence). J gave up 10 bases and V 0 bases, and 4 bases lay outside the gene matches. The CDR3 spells CASSQDPGLAGGEQFF. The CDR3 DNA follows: TGTGCCAGCAGCCAAGATCCCGGACTAGCGGGAGGGGAGCAGTTCTTC.

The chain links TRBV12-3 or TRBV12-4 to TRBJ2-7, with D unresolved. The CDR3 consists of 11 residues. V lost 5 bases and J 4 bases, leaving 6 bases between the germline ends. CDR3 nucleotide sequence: TGTGCCAGCAGTCTCAAATACGAGCAGTACTTC. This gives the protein CASSLKYEQYF.

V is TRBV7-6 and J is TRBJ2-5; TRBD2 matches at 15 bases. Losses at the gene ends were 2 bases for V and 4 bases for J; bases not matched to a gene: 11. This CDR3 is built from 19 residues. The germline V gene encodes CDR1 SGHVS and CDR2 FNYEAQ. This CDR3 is CASSLWWTSGRGFGETQYF. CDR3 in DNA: TGTGCCAGCAGCTTATGGTGGACTAGCGGGAGGGGGTTTGGAGAGACCCAGTACTTC.

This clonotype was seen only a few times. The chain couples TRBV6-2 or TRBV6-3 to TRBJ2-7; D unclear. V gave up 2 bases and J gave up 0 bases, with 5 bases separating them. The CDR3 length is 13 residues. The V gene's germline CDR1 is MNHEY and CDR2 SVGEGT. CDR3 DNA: TGTGCCAGCAGTTACCGATTCTCCTACGAGCAGTACTTC. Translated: CASSYRFSYEQYF.

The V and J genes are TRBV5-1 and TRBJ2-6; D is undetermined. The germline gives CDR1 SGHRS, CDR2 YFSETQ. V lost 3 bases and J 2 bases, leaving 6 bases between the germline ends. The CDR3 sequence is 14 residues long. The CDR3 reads CASSSWAGANVLTF. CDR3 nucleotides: TGCGCCAGCAGCTCCTGGGCTGGGGCCAACGTCCTGACTTTC.

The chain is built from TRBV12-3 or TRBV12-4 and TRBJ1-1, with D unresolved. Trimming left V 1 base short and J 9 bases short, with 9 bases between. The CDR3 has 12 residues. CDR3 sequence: CASSLGAVKAFF. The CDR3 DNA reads TGTGCCAGCAGTTTAGGCGCCGTCAAAGCTTTCTTT.

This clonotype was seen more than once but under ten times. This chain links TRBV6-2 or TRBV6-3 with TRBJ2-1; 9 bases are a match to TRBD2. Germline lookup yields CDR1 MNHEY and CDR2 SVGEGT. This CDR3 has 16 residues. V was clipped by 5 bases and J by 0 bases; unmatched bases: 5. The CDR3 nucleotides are TGTGCCAGCAGTGCGACTAGCGGATACTCCTACAATGAGCAGTTCTTC. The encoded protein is CASSATSGYSYNEQFF.

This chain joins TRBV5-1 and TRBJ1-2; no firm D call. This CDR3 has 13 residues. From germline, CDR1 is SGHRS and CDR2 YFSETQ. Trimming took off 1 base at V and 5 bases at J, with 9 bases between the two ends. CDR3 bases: TGCGCCAGCAGCTTGATCCCCGAGTATGGCTACACCTTC. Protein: CASSLIPEYGYTF.

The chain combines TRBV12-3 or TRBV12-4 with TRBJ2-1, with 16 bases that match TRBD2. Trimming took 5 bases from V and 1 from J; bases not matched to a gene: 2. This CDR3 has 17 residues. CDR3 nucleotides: TGTGCCAGCAGTGGGGGACTAGCGGGAGGGTCCTACAATGAGCAGTTCTTC. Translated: CASSGGLAGGSYNEQFF.